The subject of this entry is one TCR beta chain. Antigen specificity is unknown. TCRdb re-called the 5' RACE reads through MiXCR, storing one row per CDR3 protein. The sample gives about 1.7 million distinct CDR3 sequences, under 35% of which show up once; over 0.25% is in the top ten. This sample is drawn from a study of identical twins. Overall study findings and caveats: High-abundance cord blood beta clonotypes had fewer insertions; memory repertoires showed none.

The sequenced material came from cord blood. This TCR derives from a newborn girl in good health.

The CDR3 here is CASSLLTTRVVYEQYF. CDR3 in DNA: TGTGCCAGCAGCTTGTTGACAACCAGGGTCGTCTACGAGCAGTACTTC. This sequence joins TRBV5-6 and TRBJ2-7, with D possibly TRBD1 on 5 matching bases. CDR1 is SGHDT and CDR2 is YYEEEE in the germline V gene. The length of the CDR3 is 16 residues. V lost 1 base to trimming and J lost 3 bases, with 17 bases between them. The variable domain in full, completed from reference TRBV5-6 and TRBJ2-7, reads DAGVTQSPTHLIKTRGQQVTLRCSPKSGHDTVSWYQQALGQGPQFIFQYYEEEERQRGNFPDRFSGHQFPNYSSELNVNALLLGDSALYLCASSLLTTRVVYEQYFGPGTRLTVT.